This T cell receptor beta chain was profiled in a study of cytomegalovirus exposure and HLA in healthy donors. Points from the study as a whole: Immune exposure information available was restricted to CMV serostatus.

The V gene's germline CDR1 is MNHEY and CDR2 SVGAGI. The CDR3 sequence is 14 residues long. V was trimmed by 0 bases and J by 6 bases, leaving 9 bases between them. The study ran its PCR with 60 Vbeta and 13 Jbeta primers. The table came from immunoSEQ multiplex PCR; TCRdb's copy has only in-frame clones and leaves some out. Of 160,000 or so clones listed, less than 90% are singletons. As regards this clone: Its specificity is not known.

Sequencing was done on a sample of PBMCs. The source of this sequence is a male donor in good health and CMV-seropositive. This sequence joins TRBV6-5 and TRBJ1-5; no reliable D call. The CDR3 sequence is CASSYSEEGQPQHF. CDR3 DNA sequence: TGTGCCAGCAGTTACTCAGAGGAGGGTCAGCCCCAGCATTTT.